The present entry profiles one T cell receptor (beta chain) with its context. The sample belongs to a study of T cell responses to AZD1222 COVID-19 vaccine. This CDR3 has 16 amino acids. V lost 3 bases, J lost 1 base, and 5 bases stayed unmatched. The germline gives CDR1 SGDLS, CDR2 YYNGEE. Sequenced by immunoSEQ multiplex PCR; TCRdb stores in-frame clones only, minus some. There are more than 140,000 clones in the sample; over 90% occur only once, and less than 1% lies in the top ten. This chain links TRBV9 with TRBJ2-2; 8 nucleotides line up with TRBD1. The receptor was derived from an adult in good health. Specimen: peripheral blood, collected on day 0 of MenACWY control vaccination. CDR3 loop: CASSGQGAGNTGELFF. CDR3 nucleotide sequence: TGTGCCAGCAGCGGGCAGGGGGCCGGGAACACCGGGGAGCTGTTTTTT.